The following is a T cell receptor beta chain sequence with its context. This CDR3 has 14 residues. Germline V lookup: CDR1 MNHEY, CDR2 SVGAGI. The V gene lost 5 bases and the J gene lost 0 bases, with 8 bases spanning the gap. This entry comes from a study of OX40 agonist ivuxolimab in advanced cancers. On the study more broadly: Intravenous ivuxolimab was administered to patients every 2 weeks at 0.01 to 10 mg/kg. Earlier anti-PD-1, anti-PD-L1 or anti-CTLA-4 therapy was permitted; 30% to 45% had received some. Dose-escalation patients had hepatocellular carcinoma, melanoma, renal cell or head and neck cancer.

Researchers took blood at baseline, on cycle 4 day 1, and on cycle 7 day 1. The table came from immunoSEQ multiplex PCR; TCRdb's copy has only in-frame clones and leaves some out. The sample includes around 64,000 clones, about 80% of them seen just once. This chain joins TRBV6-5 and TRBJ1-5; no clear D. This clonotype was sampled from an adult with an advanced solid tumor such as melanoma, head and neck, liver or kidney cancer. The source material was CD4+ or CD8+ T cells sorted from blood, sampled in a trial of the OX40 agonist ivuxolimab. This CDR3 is CASSIDGSNQPQHF. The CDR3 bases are TGTGCCAGCAGTATCGACGGTAGCAATCAGCCCCAGCATTTT.